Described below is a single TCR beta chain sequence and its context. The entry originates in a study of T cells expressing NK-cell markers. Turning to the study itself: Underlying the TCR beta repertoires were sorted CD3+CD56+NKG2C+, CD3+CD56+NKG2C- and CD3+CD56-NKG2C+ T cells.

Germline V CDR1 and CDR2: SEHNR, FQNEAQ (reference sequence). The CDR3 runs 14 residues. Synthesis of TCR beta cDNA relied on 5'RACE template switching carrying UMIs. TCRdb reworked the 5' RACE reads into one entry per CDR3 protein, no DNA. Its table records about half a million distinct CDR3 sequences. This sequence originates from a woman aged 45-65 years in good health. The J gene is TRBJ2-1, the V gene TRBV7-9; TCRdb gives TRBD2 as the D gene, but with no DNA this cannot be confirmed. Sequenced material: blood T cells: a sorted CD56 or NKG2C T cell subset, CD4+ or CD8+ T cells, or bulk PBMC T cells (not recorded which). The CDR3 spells CASAQGLPYNEQFF.